This TCR beta chain derives from a study of T cells after yellow fever vaccination. This clonotype was found many times. TCRdb reprocessed the 5' RACE reads with MiXCR, giving one entry per CDR3 protein. The sample has about 30,000 distinct CDR3 sequences; over 4.5% are singletons. Germline assignment: CDR1 ENHRY and CDR2 SYGVKD. The ends were cut back, 0 bases at V and 3 bases at J, with 5 bases in the middle. The CDR3 is 13 amino acids. The chain employs TRBV10-3 and TRBJ1-2; D is unresolved. The input for sequencing was CD8+ T cells sorted from PBMCs, taken 10 days after the yellow fever booster vaccination. The clonotype originates from a man aged 30 to 39 who received the YFV17D yellow fever vaccine. The CDR3 reads CAISESMDYGYTF. CDR3 coding DNA: TGTGCCATCAGTGAGTCGATGGACTATGGCTACACCTTC.